Below are 23 T cell receptor beta chains sequenced from a single sample in a study of blood T cell repertoires in COVID-19. Method: immunoSEQ multiplex PCR; TCRdb's copy keeps in-frame clones and lacks some. Here the sample spans about 250,000 clones, 80% to 90% being singletons. Sequenced material: PBMCs or T cells enriched from blood (not recorded which). The receptors derive from a woman aged 45 to 65 who had been exposed to COVID-19.

This clone was recorded once. The chain couples TRBV3-1 (or the pseudogene TRBV3-2) to TRBJ2-5; perhaps TRBD2 as D (6 bases). Germline CDR1 and CDR2: LGHDT and YNNKEL (reference sequence). The CDR3 contains 15 residues. V shed 1 base and J shed 5 bases, with 14 bases lying between them. The CDR3: CASSQVGGGAETQYF. The DNA for the CDR3 is TGTGCCAGCAGCCAAGTGGGCGGAGGGGCGGAGACCCAGTACTTC.

The chain recombines TRBV11-2 with TRBJ2-5, with 7 positions matching TRBD1. CDR3 length: 15 residues. J gave up 3 bases and V 5 bases, and 9 bases lay outside the gene matches. The germline V gene has CDR1 SGHAT and CDR2 FQNNGV. CDR3 DNA: TGTGCCAGCAGCCCCGGACAGGTATCGGAAGAGACCCAGTACTTC. The encoded protein is CASSPGQVSEETQYF.

The rearrangement uses TRBV28 and TRBJ1-1; maybe TRBD1 (5 bases). The CDR3 is made up of 14 amino acids. V shed 6 bases and J shed 1 base, with 12 bases lying between them. In germline, CDR1 is MDHEN, CDR2 SYDVKM. CDR3: CASRPETENTEAFF. The CDR3, as DNA: TGTGCCAGCAGACCTGAGACAGAGAACACTGAAGCTTTCTTT.

This clone was counted between two and nine times. The chain couples TRBV5-4 to TRBJ2-2, with 7 bases lining up with TRBD1. The germline gives CDR1 SGHNT, CDR2 YYREEE (reference sequence). CDR3 size: 17 residues. Unmatched junction bases numbered 12, after V lost 2 bases and J lost 5 bases. The CDR3 DNA reads TGTGCCAGCAGCTTCGGTTCCAACAGGGGTGGAACCGGGGAGCTGTTTTTT. Protein sequence: CASSFGSNRGGTGELFF.

The rearrangement links TRBV19 to TRBJ1-5; a possible D gene is TRBD1 (6 bases). The V gene's germline CDR1 is LNHDA and CDR2 SQIVND (reference sequence). This CDR3 comprises 13 residues. V lost 6 bases to trimming and J lost 5 bases, with 11 bases between them. The CDR3 bases are TGTGCCAGTAGGCGGAAGGGGGATCAGCCCCAGCATTTT. Translating it yields CASRRKGDQPQHF.

V and J are TRBV6-5 and TRBJ2-7; tentatively, D is TRBD2 (5 bases). Germline V gene data show CDR1 as MNHEY and CDR2 as SVGAGI. This CDR3 has 14 residues. Trimming took off 7 bases at V and 6 bases at J, with 19 bases between the two ends. The CDR3 DNA reads TGTGCCAGCATCGGACGGGATTGGGTCTCCGAGCAGTACTTC. Translated, it gives CASIGRDWVSEQYF.

The chain has TRBV4-1 and TRBJ2-7, with TRBD1 matching 9 bases. CDR3 length equals 16 residues. Per the germline V gene, CDR1 is MGHRA and CDR2 is YSYEKL. The trim removed 0 bases at V and 7 bases at J, leaving 10 bases unmatched. The CDR3 DNA sequence: TGCGCCAGCAGCCAAGATCTATGGGACAGGGTGAAGGAGCAGTACTTC. Protein: CASSQDLWDRVKEQYF.

This clone came up a few times. V usage is TRBV6-6 and J usage is TRBJ1-5, with no clear D. The V gene lost 5 bases and the J gene lost 0 bases, with 11 bases spanning the gap. The CDR3 covers 15 residues. CDR1 is MNHNY, CDR2 SVGAGI, per germline (reference sequence). CDR3 amino acids: CASSLTFDSNQPQHF. The CDR3, as DNA: TGTGCCAGCAGTCTGACTTTCGATAGCAATCAGCCCCAGCATTTT.

This clone was detected only once. The J gene is TRBJ2-1, the V gene TRBV29-1, with TRBD1 matching 9 bases. Germline loops: CDR1 SQVTM, CDR2 ANQGSEA. With 4 bases clipped from V and 7 bases from J, the junction kept 8 bases outside the gene matches. This CDR3 comprises 14 residues. The CDR3 coding sequence is TGCAGCGTTGTATTAGGACAGGGGCGAAATGAGCAGTTCTTC. Protein: CSVVLGQGRNEQFF.

J is TRBJ2-3 and V is TRBV18; D may be TRBD2 (6 bases). Trimming cost V 3 bases and J 0 bases, with 10 bases left between them. The germline V gene has CDR1 KGHSH and CDR2 LQKENI. The CDR3 spans 15 residues. CDR3 in amino acids: CASSPQRGSTDTQYF. The CDR3 DNA sequence: TGTGCCAGCTCACCTCAACGGGGGAGCACAGATACGCAGTATTTT.

V gene TRBV5-4 combines with J gene TRBJ1-5, with D possibly matching TRBD1 (6 bases). The germline V gene has CDR1 SGHNT and CDR2 YYREEE (reference sequence). V lost 4 bases to trimming and J lost 4 bases, with 12 bases between them. The CDR3 length is 14 residues. The chain's CDR3 is CASSRGGPNQPQHF. DNA of the CDR3: TGTGCCAGCAGCCGAGGGGGTCCGAATCAGCCCCAGCATTTT. The complete variable domain, with remaining parts taken from reference TRBV5-4 and TRBJ1-5, reads ETGVTQSPTHLIKTRGQQVTLRCSSQSGHNTVSWYQQALGQGPQFIFQYYREEENGRGNFPPRFSGLQFPNYSSELNVNALELDDSALYLCASSRGGPNQPQHFGDGTRLSIL.

This chain connects TRBV7-2 to TRBJ2-5; perhaps TRBD2 as D (6 bases). The CDR3 sequence is 15 residues long. V was cut by 3 bases and J by 5 bases, with 16 bases left in between. CDR1 SGHTA and CDR2 FQGNSA come from the germline V gene. CDR3 protein: CASSLRGSYRETQYF. CDR3 nucleotide sequence: TGTGCCAGCAGCTTGCGGGGATCTTATAGGGAGACCCAGTACTTC.

This chain connects TRBV19 to TRBJ1-5; tentative D call: TRBD1 (5 bases). Trimming shortened V by 5 bases and J by 1 base, and 18 bases separated the two germline ends. The CDR3 contains 17 residues. CDR1 is LNHDA, CDR2 SQIVND, per germline (reference sequence). The CDR3 DNA is TGTGCCAGTAGTTGGCAGGGCTTCTCAATAAGCAATCAGCCCCAGCATTTT. Its protein is CASSWQGFSISNQPQHF.

The chain uses TRBV11-2 and TRBJ2-1; 7 positions match TRBD1. CDR1 is SGHAT and CDR2 is FQNNGV in the germline V gene. The CDR3 loop spans 13 amino acids. Trimming cost V 5 bases and J 7 bases; bases outside gene matches: 5. The CDR3 nucleotides read TGTGCCAGCAGCCGACAGGGATTGAATGAGCAGTTCTTC. It specifies CASSRQGLNEQFF.

This clone has only one observation. The chain employs TRBV14 and TRBJ1-6; D call uncertain. Germline-derived CDR1 and CDR2 are SGHDN and FVKESK. V was trimmed by 0 bases and J by 7 bases, leaving 10 bases between them. The CDR3 consists of 15 residues. This CDR3 is CASSQDISPNSPLHF. As DNA, the CDR3 is TGTGCCAGCAGCCAAGATATTAGCCCGAATTCACCCCTCCACTTT.

The chain recombines TRBV5-1 with TRBJ2-2; D gene ambiguous. V was pared by 0 bases and J by 1 base, with 10 bases between. Germline CDR1 and CDR2: SGHRS and YFSETQ. This CDR3 has 16 residues. The CDR3 bases are TGCGCCAGCAGCTTGGTCACCCCAGGGAACACCGGGGAGCTGTTTTTT. It specifies CASSLVTPGNTGELFF.

This chain joins TRBV24-1 and TRBJ2-1; 8 bases line up with TRBD2. V lost 10 bases and J lost 4; bases outside the gene matches: 11. The CDR3 spans 15 residues. Looked up from germline, CDR1 is KGHDR and CDR2 is SFDVKD. The CDR3 DNA sequence: TGTGCCACAGGGGACGGGGCGGGAGGTTACAATGAGCAGTTCTTC. Its translation is CATGDGAGGYNEQFF.

V and J are TRBV4-3 and TRBJ2-3, with D perhaps matching TRBD2 (5 bases). The CDR3 length is 15 residues. Trimming removed 0 bases at V and 0 bases at J, with 7 bases between. Germline V gene sequence: CDR1 LGHNA, CDR2 YSLEER. DNA of the CDR3: TGCGCCAGCAGCCAAGAAGGACTGAGCACAGATACGCAGTATTTT. Protein product: CASSQEGLSTDTQYF.

The V call is TRBV7-2, the J call TRBJ2-6; no definite D call. V lost 5 bases, J lost 0 bases, and 5 bases lay in between. This CDR3 contains 14 residues. CDR1 is SGHTA, CDR2 FQGNSA, per germline. The CDR3 bases are TGTGCCAGCAGCCGGTCCTCTGGGGCCAACGTCCTGACTTTC. Translating gives CASSRSSGANVLTF.

V usage is TRBV3-1 (or the pseudogene TRBV3-2) and J usage is TRBJ1-1, with D possibly matching TRBD1 (6 bases). V gave up 6 bases and J gave up 4 bases, with 21 bases separating them. The germline CDR1 and CDR2 sequences are LGHDT and YNNKEL (reference sequence). The CDR3 totals 16 residues. In nucleotides, the CDR3 is TGTGCCAGCAGAGGGTTGGGGGGGCTATCGGGCACTGAAGCTTTCTTT. It encodes CASRGLGGLSGTEAFF.

The chain couples TRBV30 to TRBJ1-2; 7 bases are shared with TRBD1. This CDR3 comprises 11 residues. Germline assignment: CDR1 GTSNPN and CDR2 SVGIG (reference sequence). V lost 7 bases to trimming and J lost 4 bases; unmatched junction nucleotides: 3. CDR3 DNA: TGTGCCTATAACAGGGGCTATGGCTACACCTTC. Translated, it gives CAYNRGYGYTF. The entire variable domain, with the rest obtained from reference TRBV30 and TRBJ1-2, is as follows: SQTIHQWPATLVQPVGSPLSLECTVEGTSNPNLYWYRQAAGRGLQLLFYSVGIGQISSEVPQNLSASRPQDRQFILSSKKLLLSDSGFYLCAYNRGYGYTFGSGTRLTVV.

The genes are TRBV5-1 and TRBJ2-5; 7 bases map to TRBD1. Trimming cost V 4 bases and J 5 bases; bases outside gene matches: 14. CDR3 length equals 16 residues. Germline V gene sequence: CDR1 SGHRS, CDR2 YFSETQ. The CDR3 region is CASSGSGGSYRETQYF. The DNA for the CDR3 is TGCGCCAGCAGCGGTTCAGGGGGAAGCTATCGGGAGACCCAGTACTTC. The full variable domain, completed using reference TRBV5-1 and TRBJ2-5, is KAGVTQTPRYLIKTRGQQVTLSCSPISGHRSVSWYQQTPGQGLQFLFEYFSETQRNKGNFPGRFSGRQFSNSRSEMNVSTLELGDSALYLCASSGSGGSYRETQYFGPGTRLLVL.

The chain uses TRBV10-3 and TRBJ1-5, with 8 nucleotides matching TRBD1. CDR1 and CDR2 (germline): ENHRY, SYGVKD. CDR3 size: 14 residues. V shed 5 bases, J shed 5 bases, and the junction held 5 bases outside the gene matches. Here the CDR3 DNA reads TGTGCCATCAGTCAGGGGGCGACGGATCAGCCCCAGCATTTT. Amino acid sequence: CAISQGATDQPQHF.